The rows below give T cell receptor beta chains drawn from one sample of a study. From the RT-PCR reads, TCRdb called clonotypes with MiXCR, one entry per CDR3 protein. The sample lists 650,000 to 800,000 distinct CDR3 sequences, 14% seen once, with 3% to 4.5% in the top ten. Sequencing was done on a sample of memory CD4+ T cells from blood. These receptors were taken from a female donor in good health, serving as a healthy control. Each CDR3 is given with its conserved first and last residue. D genes are given only for firm matches. Where a row states a size, it is once, few, many or the class of an expanded clone; other rows omit it.

d_gene: -
abundance: -
len: 13
v_gene: TRBV7-2
j_gene: TRBJ1-2
CDR3aa: CASSSPYNYGYTF
CDR3nt: TGTGCCAGCAGCTCTCCTTATAACTATGGCTACACCTTC

d_gene: -
abundance: many
len: 14
v_gene: TRBV30
j_gene: TRBJ1-2
CDR3aa: CAWSVGTTAYGYTF
CDR3nt: TGTGCCTGGAGTGTCGGTACTACAGCTTATGGCTACACCTTC

d_gene: -
abundance: few
len: 14
v_gene: TRBV9
j_gene: TRBJ2-3
CDR3aa: CASKGRQLGDTQYF
CDR3nt: TGTGCCAGCAAGGGGCGACAACTAGGAGATACGCAGTATTTT

d_gene: TRBD2
abundance: -
len: 15
v_gene: TRBV5-1
j_gene: TRBJ2-7
CDR3aa: CASSLHGREAGEQYF
CDR3nt: TGCGCCAGCAGCTTGCATGGGCGGGAGGCGGGGGAGCAGTACTTC

d_gene: -
abundance: -
len: 14
v_gene: TRBV27
j_gene: TRBJ1-6
CDR3aa: CASSLSGADTPLHF
CDR3nt: TGTGCCAGCAGTTTATCGGGGGCAGACACACCCCTCCACTTT

d_gene: -
abundance: -
len: 16
v_gene: TRBV4-1
j_gene: TRBJ2-6
CDR3aa: CASSRQTGSGANVLTF
CDR3nt: TGCGCCAGCAGCCGACAAACAGGGTCTGGGGCCAACGTCCTGACTTTC

d_gene: TRBD2
abundance: -
len: 15
v_gene: TRBV28
j_gene: TRBJ2-3
CDR3aa: CASSFPTTSGRPQYF
CDR3nt: TGTGCCAGCAGTTTTCCCACGACTAGCGGGAGGCCGCAGTATTTT

d_gene: TRBD2
abundance: many
len: 14
v_gene: TRBV6-6
j_gene: TRBJ2-7
CDR3aa: CASRQRGLSHEQYF
CDR3nt: TGTGCCAGCCGTCAGCGGGGGCTTTCCCACGAGCAGTACTTC

d_gene: -
abundance: few
len: 16
v_gene: TRBV27
j_gene: TRBJ1-1
CDR3aa: CASSLSSAGPNTEAFF
CDR3nt: TGTGCCAGCAGTTTATCGTCGGCGGGACCGAACACTGAAGCTTTCTTT

d_gene: -
abundance: many
len: 15
v_gene: TRBV6-5
j_gene: TRBJ1-2
CDR3aa: CASSYREDPSYGYTF
CDR3nt: TGTGCCAGCAGTTACAGGGAAGATCCGTCCTATGGCTACACCTTC

d_gene: -
abundance: -
len: 14
v_gene: TRBV20-1
j_gene: TRBJ1-4
CDR3aa: CSDARTATNEKLFF
CDR3nt: TGCAGTGATGCCCGGACCGCAACTAATGAAAAACTGTTTTTT

d_gene: -
abundance: many
len: 14
v_gene: TRBV6-5
j_gene: TRBJ2-4
CDR3aa: CASSYSTAKNIQYF
CDR3nt: TGTGCCAGCAGTTACTCGACGGCCAAAAACATTCAGTACTTC

d_gene: TRBD2
abundance: many
len: 17
v_gene: TRBV18
j_gene: TRBJ2-5
CDR3aa: CASSPGLAGLGVETQYF
CDR3nt: TGTGCCAGCTCACCCGGACTAGCGGGATTAGGGGTCGAGACCCAGTACTTC

d_gene: TRBD1
abundance: -
len: 18
v_gene: TRBV5-1
j_gene: TRBJ2-6
CDR3aa: CASSLVALQGAGANVLTF
CDR3nt: TGCGCCAGCAGCTTGGTAGCTTTGCAGGGGGCTGGGGCCAACGTCCTGACTTTC

d_gene: -
abundance: many
len: 14
v_gene: TRBV5-1
j_gene: TRBJ1-1
CDR3aa: CASSDDRMNTEAFF
CDR3nt: TGCGCCAGCAGCGATGACAGGATGAACACTGAAGCTTTCTTT

d_gene: -
abundance: few
len: 12
v_gene: TRBV28
j_gene: TRBJ1-1
CDR3aa: CASSLARGEAFF
CDR3nt: TGTGCCAGCAGCCTGGCGCGGGGCGAAGCTTTCTTT

d_gene: -
abundance: few
len: 17
v_gene: TRBV7-8
j_gene: TRBJ1-1
CDR3aa: CASSLLAGGPLNTEAFF
CDR3nt: TGTGCCAGCAGCTTATTGGCAGGCGGACCCCTGAACACTGAAGCTTTCTTT

d_gene: TRBD1
abundance: -
len: 15
v_gene: TRBV6-5
j_gene: TRBJ1-2
CDR3aa: CASSLNRGLGYGYTF
CDR3nt: TGTGCCAGCAGCCTCAACAGGGGGCTGGGCTATGGCTACACCTTC

d_gene: TRBD1
abundance: many
len: 14
v_gene: TRBV15
j_gene: TRBJ1-1
CDR3aa: CATSTGLGTAYAFF
CDR3nt: TGTGCCACCAGCACCGGCCTTGGGACAGCCTACGCTTTCTTT

d_gene: -
abundance: many
len: 13
v_gene: TRBV29-1
j_gene: TRBJ2-7
CDR3aa: CSVRETQGYEQYF
CDR3nt: TGCAGCGTCCGTGAGACTCAGGGGTACGAGCAGTACTTC

d_gene: -
abundance: -
len: 8
v_gene: TRBV12-5
j_gene: TRBJ2-5
CDR3aa: CAKETQYF
CDR3nt: TGTGCTAAGGAGACCCAGTACTTC

d_gene: TRBD1
abundance: -
len: 13
v_gene: TRBV29-1
j_gene: TRBJ1-2
CDR3aa: CSAPQGGGYGYTF
CDR3nt: TGCAGCGCCCCTCAGGGGGGAGGCTATGGCTACACCTTC

d_gene: TRBD1
abundance: few
len: 15
v_gene: TRBV20-1
j_gene: TRBJ1-1
CDR3aa: CSAREPPHRGPRAFF
CDR3nt: TGCAGTGCTAGAGAACCCCCCCACAGGGGGCCAAGGGCTTTCTTT

d_gene: TRBD2
abundance: many
len: 16
v_gene: TRBV5-5
j_gene: TRBJ2-1
CDR3aa: CASSLSRAGGSNEQFF
CDR3nt: TGTGCCAGCAGCTTGAGTCGAGCGGGAGGCAGCAATGAGCAGTTCTTC

d_gene: TRBD1
abundance: -
len: 16
v_gene: TRBV5-1
j_gene: TRBJ1-1
CDR3aa: CASNPGTGGAGTEAFF
CDR3nt: TGCGCCAGCAACCCCGGGACAGGGGGCGCCGGGACTGAAGCTTTCTTT

d_gene: TRBD1
abundance: few
len: 13
v_gene: TRBV6-6
j_gene: TRBJ1-2
CDR3aa: CASSGTDGYGYTF
CDR3nt: TGTGCCAGCAGTGGGACAGACGGATATGGCTACACCTTC

d_gene: TRBD2
abundance: many
len: 17
v_gene: TRBV6-5
j_gene: TRBJ2-7
CDR3aa: CASSYPPTSGKTYEQYF
CDR3nt: TGTGCCAGCAGTTATCCCCCGACTAGCGGGAAAACCTACGAGCAGTACTTC

d_gene: -
abundance: -
len: 15
v_gene: TRBV6-1
j_gene: TRBJ2-3
CDR3aa: CASREGGLYTDTQYF
CDR3nt: TGTGCCAGCAGGGAGGGGGGACTCTACACAGATACGCAGTATTTT

d_gene: -
abundance: few
len: 15
v_gene: TRBV18
j_gene: TRBJ2-1
CDR3aa: CASSARTASYNEQFF
CDR3nt: TGTGCCAGCTCGGCCAGGACCGCATCCTACAATGAGCAGTTCTTC

d_gene: -
abundance: -
len: 16
v_gene: TRBV14
j_gene: TRBJ2-3
CDR3aa: CASSPVWGGGTDTQYF
CDR3nt: TGTGCCAGCAGCCCCGTTTGGGGCGGGGGCACAGATACGCAGTATTTT

d_gene: TRBD2
abundance: -
len: 17
v_gene: TRBV24-1
j_gene: TRBJ2-2
CDR3aa: CATAPSGGQWNTGELFF
CDR3nt: TGTGCCACCGCCCCAAGCGGGGGACAATGGAACACCGGGGAGCTGTTTTTT

d_gene: -
abundance: -
len: 15
v_gene: TRBV6-5
j_gene: TRBJ2-7
CDR3aa: CASSHFRGDIYEQYF
CDR3nt: TGTGCCAGCAGCCATTTCAGGGGAGACATTTACGAGCAGTACTTC

d_gene: -
abundance: few
len: 13
v_gene: TRBV20-1
j_gene: TRBJ1-1
CDR3aa: CSARDMANTEAFF
CDR3nt: TGCAGTGCTAGAGATATGGCCAACACTGAAGCTTTCTTT

d_gene: TRBD1
abundance: few
len: 17
v_gene: TRBV7-2
j_gene: TRBJ2-6
CDR3aa: CASPHATGVAGANVLTF
CDR3nt: TGTGCCAGCCCACATGCTACAGGGGTAGCTGGGGCCAACGTCCTGACTTTC

d_gene: TRBD2
abundance: few
len: 15
v_gene: TRBV7-2
j_gene: TRBJ2-1
CDR3aa: CASSPSGREAYEQFF
CDR3nt: TGTGCCAGCAGCCCTTCAGGGCGGGAGGCGTATGAGCAGTTCTTC

d_gene: TRBD1
abundance: -
len: 14
v_gene: TRBV6-5
j_gene: TRBJ1-2
CDR3aa: CASRSAGTEYGYTF
CDR3nt: TGTGCCAGCAGAAGTGCCGGGACAGAATATGGCTACACCTTC

d_gene: -
abundance: few
len: 14
v_gene: TRBV6-5
j_gene: TRBJ2-3
CDR3aa: CASSYRAGTDTQYF
CDR3nt: TGTGCCAGCAGTTACCGGGCAGGCACAGATACGCAGTATTTT